The sequence of this T cell receptor beta chain was determined in a study of Ad26.COV2.S vaccination and SARS-CoV-2 variants. Overall study context: Intramuscular Ad26.COV2.S doses were given once or twice, 56 days apart.

Sequencing was performed with immunoSEQ multiplex PCR; in TCRdb, only in-frame clones are kept and a portion is missing. The sample carries about 380,000 clones, around four fifths recorded once. Indicated treatment: roughly 18 received Ad26.COV2.S at low or high dose, single or two shots; several received placebo; per-sample allocation not given. Sample collection was performed on day 63 after the first vaccine or placebo injection. Details on this clone: Its antigen is undetermined.

Regarding the study as a whole: Vaccine and placebo recipients had similar non-spike TCR breadth.

Sequenced material: peripheral blood, taken in a trial of Ad26.COV2.S vaccine versus placebo. The receptor's source is a person aged 18-60 years who received the Ad26.COV2.S COVID-19 vaccine or a placebo.

The CDR3 sequence is CASSIGRFSYNEQFF. The CDR3 DNA reads TGTGCCAGTAGTATCGGCAGGTTCTCCTACAATGAGCAGTTCTTC. The gene calls are TRBV19 and TRBJ2-1; D gene ambiguous. Germline lookup yields CDR1 LNHDA and CDR2 SQIVND (reference sequence). This CDR3 spans 15 amino acids. Trimming left V 3 bases short and J 0 bases short, with 9 bases between.